This T cell receptor beta chain was recorded in a study of T cell changes during pregnancy in multiple sclerosis. TCRdb's table, derived via immunoSEQ multiplex PCR, lists solely in-frame clones and lacks some. The table has about 21,000 clones, 91% seen once; the top ten hold 0.65% to 0.85%. The junction had 4 bases not matched to a gene; V was cut back by 3 bases and J by 7 bases. Per the germline V gene, CDR1 is GTSNPN and CDR2 is SVGIG (reference sequence). The CDR3 length is 14 residues. This clonotype was sampled from a female donor with multiple sclerosis, enrolled in a pregnancy study. This chain uses TRBV30 with TRBJ1-6, with 9 bases identical to TRBD1. The starting material was CD4+ T cells from peripheral blood mononuclear cells, obtained in the third trimester of pregnancy. The CDR3 region is CAWRPDRGNSPLHF. DNA for the CDR3: TGTGCCTGGAGGCCAGACAGGGGGAATTCACCCCTCCACTTT.